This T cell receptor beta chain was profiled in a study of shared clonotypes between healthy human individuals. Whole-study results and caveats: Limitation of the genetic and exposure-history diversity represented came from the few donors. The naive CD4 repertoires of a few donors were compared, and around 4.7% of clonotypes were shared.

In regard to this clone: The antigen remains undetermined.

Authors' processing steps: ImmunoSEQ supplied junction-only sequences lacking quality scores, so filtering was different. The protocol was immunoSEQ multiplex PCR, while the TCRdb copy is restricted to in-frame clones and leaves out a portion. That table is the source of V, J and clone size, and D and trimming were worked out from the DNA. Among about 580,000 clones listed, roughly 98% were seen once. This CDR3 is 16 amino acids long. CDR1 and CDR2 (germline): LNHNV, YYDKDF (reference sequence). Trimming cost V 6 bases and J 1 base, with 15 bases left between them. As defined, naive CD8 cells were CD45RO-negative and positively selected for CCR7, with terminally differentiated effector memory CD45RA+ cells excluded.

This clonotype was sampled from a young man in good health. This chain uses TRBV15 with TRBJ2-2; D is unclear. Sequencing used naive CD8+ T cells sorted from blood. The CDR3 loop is CATRASANQNTGELFF. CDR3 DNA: TGTGCCACCAGAGCTTCCGCTAACCAGAACACCGGGGAGCTGTTTTTT. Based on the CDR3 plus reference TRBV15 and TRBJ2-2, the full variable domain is DAMVIQNPRYQVTQFGKPVTLSCSQTLNHNVMYWYQQKSSQAPKLLFHYYDKDFNNEADTPDNFQSRRPNTSFCFLDIRSPGLGDTAMYLCATRASANQNTGELFFGEGSRLTVL.